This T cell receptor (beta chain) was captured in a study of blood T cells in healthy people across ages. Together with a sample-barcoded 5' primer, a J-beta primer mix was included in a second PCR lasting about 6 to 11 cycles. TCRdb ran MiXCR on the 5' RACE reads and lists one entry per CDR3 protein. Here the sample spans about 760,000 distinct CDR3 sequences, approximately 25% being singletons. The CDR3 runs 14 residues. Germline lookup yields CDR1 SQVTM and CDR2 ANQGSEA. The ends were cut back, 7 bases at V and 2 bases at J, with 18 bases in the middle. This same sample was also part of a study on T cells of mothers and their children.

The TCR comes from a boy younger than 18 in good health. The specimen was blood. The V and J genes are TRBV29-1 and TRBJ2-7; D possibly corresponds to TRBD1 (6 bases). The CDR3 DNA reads TGCAGCGGTATCGCGCAGGGGAGAACCTACGAGCAGTACTTC. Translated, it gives CSGIAQGRTYEQYF.